This TCR beta chain was captured in a study of Ad26.COV2.S vaccination and SARS-CoV-2 variants. As for the study in general: Vaccine-arm donor from the placebo-controlled COV1001 Ad26.COV2.S trial. Administration of Ad26.COV2.S was intramuscular, either once or twice 56 days apart.

Trimming took 4 bases from V and 3 from J; bases not matched to a gene: 8. Germline loops: CDR1 SGHNT, CDR2 YYREEE (reference sequence). CDR3 size: 15 residues. The treatment was: around 19 received Ad26.COV2.S at low or high dose, single or two shots; five or six received placebo; per-sample allocation not given. Sample collection was performed on day 63 after the first vaccine or placebo injection. TCRdb's table, derived via immunoSEQ multiplex PCR, lists solely in-frame clones and lacks some. The sample comprises about 350,000 clones, approximately 84% of which are singletons, and about 3.3% rests with the top ten.

Sample: peripheral blood, taken in a trial of Ad26.COV2.S vaccine versus placebo. The sequence came from a person between 18 and 60 years old who received the Ad26.COV2.S COVID-19 vaccine or a placebo. The chain links TRBV5-4 to TRBJ1-1; 8 nucleotides align to TRBD1. The CDR3 bases are TGTGCCAGCAGCACAGGACAGGGTTGGGACACTGAAGCTTTCTTT. It translates to CASSTGQGWDTEAFF. Drawing the rest from reference TRBV5-4 and TRBJ1-1, the complete variable domain is ETGVTQSPTHLIKTRGQQVTLRCSSQSGHNTVSWYQQALGQGPQFIFQYYREEENGRGNFPPRFSGLQFPNYSSELNVNALELDDSALYLCASSTGQGWDTEAFFGQGTRLTVV.